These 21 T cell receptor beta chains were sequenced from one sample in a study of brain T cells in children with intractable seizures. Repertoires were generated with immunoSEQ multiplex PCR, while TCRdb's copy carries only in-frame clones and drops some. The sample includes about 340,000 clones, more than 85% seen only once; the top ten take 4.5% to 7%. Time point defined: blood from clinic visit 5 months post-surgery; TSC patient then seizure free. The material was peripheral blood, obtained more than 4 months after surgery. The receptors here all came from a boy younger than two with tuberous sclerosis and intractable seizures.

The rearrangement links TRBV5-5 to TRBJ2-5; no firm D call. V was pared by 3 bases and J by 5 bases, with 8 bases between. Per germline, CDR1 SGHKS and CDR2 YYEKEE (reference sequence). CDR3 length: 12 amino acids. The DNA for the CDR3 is TGTGCCAGCAGCTCGTCCCCCGAGACCCAGTACTTC. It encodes CASSSSPETQYF. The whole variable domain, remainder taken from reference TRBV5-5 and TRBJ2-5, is DAGVTQSPTHLIKTRGQQVTLRCSPISGHKSVSWYQQVLGQGPQFIFQYYEKEERGRGNFPDRFSARQFPNYSSELNVNALLLGDSALYLCASSSSPETQYFGPGTRLLVL.

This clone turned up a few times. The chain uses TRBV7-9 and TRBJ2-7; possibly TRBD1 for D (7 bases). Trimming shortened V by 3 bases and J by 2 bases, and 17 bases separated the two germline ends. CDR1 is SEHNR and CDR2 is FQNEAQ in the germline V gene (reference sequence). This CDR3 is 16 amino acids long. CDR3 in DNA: TGTGCCAGCAGCTTGAGGACAGGACTATATCCCTACGAGCAGTACTTC. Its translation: CASSLRTGLYPYEQYF.

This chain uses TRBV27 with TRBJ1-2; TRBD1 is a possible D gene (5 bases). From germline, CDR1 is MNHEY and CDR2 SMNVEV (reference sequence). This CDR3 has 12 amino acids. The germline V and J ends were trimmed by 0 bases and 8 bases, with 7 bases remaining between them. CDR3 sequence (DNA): TGTGCCAGCAGTTTATCGCGGGGCGGCTACACCTTC. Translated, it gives CASSLSRGGYTF.

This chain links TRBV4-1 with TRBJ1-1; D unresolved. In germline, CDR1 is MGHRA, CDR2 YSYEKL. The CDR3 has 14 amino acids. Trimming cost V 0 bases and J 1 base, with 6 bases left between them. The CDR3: CASSQEKENTEAFF. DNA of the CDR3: TGCGCCAGCAGCCAAGAAAAAGAGAACACTGAAGCTTTCTTT.

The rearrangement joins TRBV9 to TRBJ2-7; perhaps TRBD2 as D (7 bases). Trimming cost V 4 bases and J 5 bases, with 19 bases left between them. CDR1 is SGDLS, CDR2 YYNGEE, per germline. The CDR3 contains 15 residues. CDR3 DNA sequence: TGTGCCAGCAGCCAAACGGGGGGCCCCCCCAACGAGCAGTACTTC. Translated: CASSQTGGPPNEQYF.

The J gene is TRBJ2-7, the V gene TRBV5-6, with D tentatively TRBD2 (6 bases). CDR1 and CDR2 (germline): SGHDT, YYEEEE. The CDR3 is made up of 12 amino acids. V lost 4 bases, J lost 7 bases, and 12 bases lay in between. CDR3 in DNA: TGTGCCAGCAGCCGGGGTGGAGGGGAGCAGTACTTC. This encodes CASSRGGGEQYF. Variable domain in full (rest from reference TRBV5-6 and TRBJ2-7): DAGVTQSPTHLIKTRGQQVTLRCSPKSGHDTVSWYQQALGQGPQFIFQYYEEEERQRGNFPDRFSGHQFPNYSSELNVNALLLGDSALYLCASSRGGGEQYFGPGTRLTVT.

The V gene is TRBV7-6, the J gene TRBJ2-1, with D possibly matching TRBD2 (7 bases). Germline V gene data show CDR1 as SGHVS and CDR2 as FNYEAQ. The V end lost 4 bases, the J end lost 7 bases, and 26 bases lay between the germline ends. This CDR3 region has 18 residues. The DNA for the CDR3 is TGTGCCAGCAGCTCCTCATCGCTCGGGGGGCGTCGGGCGAATGAGCAGTTCTTC. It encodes CASSSSSLGGRRANEQFF.

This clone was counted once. This CDR3 reads CASSQDLQSYGYTF. In DNA form, the CDR3 reads TGTGCCAGCAGCCAAGATCTCCAGAGCTATGGCTACACCTTC. This chain connects TRBV3-1 (or the pseudogene TRBV3-2) to TRBJ1-2; D is uncertain. The CDR3 has 14 residues. The V gene's germline CDR1 is LGHDT and CDR2 YNNKEL (reference sequence). The V end was cut by 0 bases, the J end by 4 bases, with 9 bases between.

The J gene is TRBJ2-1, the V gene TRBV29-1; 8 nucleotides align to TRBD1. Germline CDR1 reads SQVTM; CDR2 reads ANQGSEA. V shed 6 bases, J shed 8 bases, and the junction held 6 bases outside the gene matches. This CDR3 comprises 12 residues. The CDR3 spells CSVRQGIDEQFF. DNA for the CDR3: TGCAGCGTAAGACAGGGGATAGATGAGCAGTTCTTC.

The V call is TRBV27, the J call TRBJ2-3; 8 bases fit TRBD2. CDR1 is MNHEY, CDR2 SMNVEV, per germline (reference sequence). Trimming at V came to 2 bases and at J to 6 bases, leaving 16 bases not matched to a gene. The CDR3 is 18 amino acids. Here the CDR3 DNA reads TGTGCCAGCAGTTTACTCCTTCTAAGCGGGGGAGCTAGGGATACGCAGTATTTT. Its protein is CASSLLLLSGGARDTQYF.

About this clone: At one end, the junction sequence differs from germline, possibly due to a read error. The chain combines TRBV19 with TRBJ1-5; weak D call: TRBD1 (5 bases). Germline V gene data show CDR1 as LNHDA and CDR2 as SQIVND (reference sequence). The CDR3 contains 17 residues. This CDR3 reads CASSIAATEFSNQSQHF. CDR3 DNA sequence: TGTGCCAGTAGTATAGCCGCGACAGAATTTAGCAATCAGTCCCAGCATTTT.

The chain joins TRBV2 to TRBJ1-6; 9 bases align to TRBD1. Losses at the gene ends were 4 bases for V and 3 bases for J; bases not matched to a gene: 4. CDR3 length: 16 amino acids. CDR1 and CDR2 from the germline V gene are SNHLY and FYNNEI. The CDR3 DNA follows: TGTGCCAGCAGTGGGACAGGGGTAGACTATAATTCACCCCTCCACTTT. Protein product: CASSGTGVDYNSPLHF.

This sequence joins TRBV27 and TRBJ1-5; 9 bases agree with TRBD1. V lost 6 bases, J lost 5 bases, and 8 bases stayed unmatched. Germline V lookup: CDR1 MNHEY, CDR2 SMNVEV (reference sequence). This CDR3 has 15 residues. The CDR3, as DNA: TGTGCCAGCAGCCAGGACAGGGGAATTGATCAGCCCCAGCATTTT. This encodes CASSQDRGIDQPQHF.

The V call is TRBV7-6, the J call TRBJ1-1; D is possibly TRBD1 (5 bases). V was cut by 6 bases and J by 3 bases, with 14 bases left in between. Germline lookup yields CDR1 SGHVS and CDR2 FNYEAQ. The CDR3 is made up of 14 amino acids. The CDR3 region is CASSTGGTYTEAFF. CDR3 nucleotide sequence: TGTGCCAGCAGTACCGGGGGTACGTACACTGAAGCTTTCTTT.

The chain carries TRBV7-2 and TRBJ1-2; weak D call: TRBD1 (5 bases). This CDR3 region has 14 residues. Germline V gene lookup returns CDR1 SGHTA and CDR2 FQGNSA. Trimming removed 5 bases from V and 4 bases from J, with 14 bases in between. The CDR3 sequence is CASSPSGILYGYTF. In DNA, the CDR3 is TGTGCCAGCAGCCCTTCAGGGATCCTCTATGGCTACACCTTC.

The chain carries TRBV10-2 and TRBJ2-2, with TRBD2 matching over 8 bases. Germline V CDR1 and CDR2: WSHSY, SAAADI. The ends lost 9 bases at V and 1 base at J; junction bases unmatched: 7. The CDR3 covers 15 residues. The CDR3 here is CASSLTSGNTGELFF. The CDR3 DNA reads TGCGCCAGTAGCCTTACTAGCGGGAACACCGGGGAGCTGTTTTTT.

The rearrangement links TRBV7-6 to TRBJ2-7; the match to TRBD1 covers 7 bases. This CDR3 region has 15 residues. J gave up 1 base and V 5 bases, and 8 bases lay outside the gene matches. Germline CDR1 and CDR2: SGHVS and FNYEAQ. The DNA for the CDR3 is TGTGCCAGCAGCATGGGACAGAGACCTTCCTACGAGCAGTACTTC. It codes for CASSMGQRPSYEQYF.

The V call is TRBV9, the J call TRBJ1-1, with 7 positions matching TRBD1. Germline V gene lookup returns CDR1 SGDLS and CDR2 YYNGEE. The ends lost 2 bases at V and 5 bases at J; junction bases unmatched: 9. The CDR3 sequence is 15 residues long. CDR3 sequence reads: CASSVGGGGETEAFF. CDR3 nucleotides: TGTGCCAGCAGCGTCGGGGGAGGGGGCGAAACTGAAGCTTTCTTT. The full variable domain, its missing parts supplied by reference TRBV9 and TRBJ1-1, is DSGVTQTPKHLITATGQRVTLRCSPRSGDLSVYWYQQSLDQGLQFLIQYYNGEERAKGNILERFSAQQFPDLHSELNLSSLELGDSALYFCASSVGGGGETEAFFGQGTRLTVV.

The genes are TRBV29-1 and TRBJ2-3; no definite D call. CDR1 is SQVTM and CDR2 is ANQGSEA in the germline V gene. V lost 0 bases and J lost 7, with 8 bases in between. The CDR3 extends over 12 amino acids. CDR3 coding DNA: TGCAGCGTTGAAGATTCCGCCCATACGCAGTATTTT. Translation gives CSVEDSAHTQYF.

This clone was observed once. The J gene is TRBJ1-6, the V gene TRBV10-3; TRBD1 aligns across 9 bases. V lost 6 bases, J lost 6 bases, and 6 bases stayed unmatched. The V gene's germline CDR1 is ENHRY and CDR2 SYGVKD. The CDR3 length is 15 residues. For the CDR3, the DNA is TGTGCCATCAGGGGGGGACAGGGAGTTAATTCACCCCTCCACTTT. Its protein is CAIRGGQGVNSPLHF.

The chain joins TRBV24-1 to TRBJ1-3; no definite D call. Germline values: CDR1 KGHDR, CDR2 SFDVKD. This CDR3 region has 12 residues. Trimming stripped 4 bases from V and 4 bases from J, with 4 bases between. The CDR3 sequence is CATSDPGNTIYF. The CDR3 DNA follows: TGTGCCACCAGTGACCCGGGAAACACCATATATTTT.